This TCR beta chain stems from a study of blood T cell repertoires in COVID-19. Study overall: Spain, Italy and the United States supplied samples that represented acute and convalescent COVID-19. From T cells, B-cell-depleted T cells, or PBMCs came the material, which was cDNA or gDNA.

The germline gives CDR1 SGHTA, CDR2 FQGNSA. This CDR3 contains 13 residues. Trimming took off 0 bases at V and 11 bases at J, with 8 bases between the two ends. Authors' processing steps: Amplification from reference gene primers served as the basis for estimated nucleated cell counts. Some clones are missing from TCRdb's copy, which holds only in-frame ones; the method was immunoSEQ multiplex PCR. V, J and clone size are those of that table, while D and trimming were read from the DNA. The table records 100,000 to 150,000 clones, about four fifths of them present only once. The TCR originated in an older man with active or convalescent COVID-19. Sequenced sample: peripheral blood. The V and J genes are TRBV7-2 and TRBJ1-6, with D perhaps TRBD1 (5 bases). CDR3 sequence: CASSLATEAPLHF. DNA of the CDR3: TGTGCCAGCAGCTTAGCGACAGAGGCACCCCTCCACTTT.